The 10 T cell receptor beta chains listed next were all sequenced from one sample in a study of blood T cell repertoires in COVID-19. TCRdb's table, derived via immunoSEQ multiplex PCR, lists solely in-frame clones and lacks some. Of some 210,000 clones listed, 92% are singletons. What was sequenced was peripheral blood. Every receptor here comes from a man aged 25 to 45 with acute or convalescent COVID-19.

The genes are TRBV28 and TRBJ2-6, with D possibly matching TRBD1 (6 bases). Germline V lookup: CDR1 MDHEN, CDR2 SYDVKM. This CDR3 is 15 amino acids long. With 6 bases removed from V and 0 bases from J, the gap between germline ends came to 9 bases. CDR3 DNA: TGTGCCAGCAGCCCAGGGGACTCTGGGGCCAACGTCCTGACTTTC. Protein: CASSPGDSGANVLTF.

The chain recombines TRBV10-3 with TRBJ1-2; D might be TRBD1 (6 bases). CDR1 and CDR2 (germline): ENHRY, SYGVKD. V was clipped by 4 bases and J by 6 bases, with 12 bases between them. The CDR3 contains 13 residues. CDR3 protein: CAISGMGGHGYTF. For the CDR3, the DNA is TGTGCCATCAGTGGTATGGGGGGGCATGGCTACACCTTC.

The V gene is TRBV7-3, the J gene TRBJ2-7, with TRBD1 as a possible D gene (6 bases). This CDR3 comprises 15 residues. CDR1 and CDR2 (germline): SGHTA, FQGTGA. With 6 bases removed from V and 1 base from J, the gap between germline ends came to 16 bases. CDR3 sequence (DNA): TGTGCCAGCAGTCAACAATCCGGGACATCCTACGAGCAGTACTTC. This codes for CASSQQSGTSYEQYF.

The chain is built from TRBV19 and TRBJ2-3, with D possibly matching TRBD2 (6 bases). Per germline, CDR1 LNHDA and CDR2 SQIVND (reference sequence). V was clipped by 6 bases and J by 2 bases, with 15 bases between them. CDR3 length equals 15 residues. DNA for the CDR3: TGTGCCAGTAGCCCTGGGGGACTTCTCACAGATACGCAGTATTTT. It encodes CASSPGGLLTDTQYF.

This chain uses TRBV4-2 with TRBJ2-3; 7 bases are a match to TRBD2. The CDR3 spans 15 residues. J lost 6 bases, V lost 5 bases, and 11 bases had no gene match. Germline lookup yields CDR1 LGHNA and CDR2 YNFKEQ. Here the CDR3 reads CASSTYSGEGDTQYF. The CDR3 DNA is TGTGCCAGCAGCACCTACAGCGGGGAAGGGGATACGCAGTATTTT.

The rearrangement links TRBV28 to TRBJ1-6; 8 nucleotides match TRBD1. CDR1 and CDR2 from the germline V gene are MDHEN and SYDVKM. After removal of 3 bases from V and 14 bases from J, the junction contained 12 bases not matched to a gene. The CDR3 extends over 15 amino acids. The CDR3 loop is CASSFSMGTGRSLHF. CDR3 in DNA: TGTGCCAGCAGTTTTAGCATGGGGACAGGTCGTTCCCTCCACTTT. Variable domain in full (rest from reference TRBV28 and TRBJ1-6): DVKVTQSSRYLVKRTGEKVFLECVQDMDHENMFWYRQDPGLGLRLIYFSYDVKMKEKGDIPEGYSVSREKKERFSLILESASTNQTSMYLCASSFSMGTGRSLHFGNGTRLTVT.

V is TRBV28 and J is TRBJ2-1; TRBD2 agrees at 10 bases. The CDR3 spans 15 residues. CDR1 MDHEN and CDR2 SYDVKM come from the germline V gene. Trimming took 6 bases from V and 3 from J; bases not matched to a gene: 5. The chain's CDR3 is CASRESGRGYNEQFF. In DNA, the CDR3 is TGTGCCAGCAGAGAGAGCGGGAGGGGCTACAATGAGCAGTTCTTC.

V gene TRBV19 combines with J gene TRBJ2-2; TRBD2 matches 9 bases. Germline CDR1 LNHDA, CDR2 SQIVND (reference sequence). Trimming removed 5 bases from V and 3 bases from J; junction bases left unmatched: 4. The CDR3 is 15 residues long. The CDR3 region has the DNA TGTGCCAGTAGTTGGCGGGGGGGCTACACCGGGGAGCTGTTTTTT. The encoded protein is CASSWRGGYTGELFF.

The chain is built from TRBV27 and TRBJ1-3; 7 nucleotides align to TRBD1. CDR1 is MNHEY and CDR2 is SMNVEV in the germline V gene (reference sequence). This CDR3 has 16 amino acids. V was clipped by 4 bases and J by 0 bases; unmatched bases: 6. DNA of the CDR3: TGTGCCAGCAGTTCTGTGGGGGACAGCTCTGGAAACACCATATATTTT. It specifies CASSSVGDSSGNTIYF.

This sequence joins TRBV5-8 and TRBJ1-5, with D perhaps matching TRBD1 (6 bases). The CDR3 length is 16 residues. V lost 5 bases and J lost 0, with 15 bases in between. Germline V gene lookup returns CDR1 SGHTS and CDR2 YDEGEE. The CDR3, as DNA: TGTGCCAGCAGTTTCAGACAGGATAGTAGCAATCAGCCCCAGCATTTT. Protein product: CASSFRQDSSNQPQHF.